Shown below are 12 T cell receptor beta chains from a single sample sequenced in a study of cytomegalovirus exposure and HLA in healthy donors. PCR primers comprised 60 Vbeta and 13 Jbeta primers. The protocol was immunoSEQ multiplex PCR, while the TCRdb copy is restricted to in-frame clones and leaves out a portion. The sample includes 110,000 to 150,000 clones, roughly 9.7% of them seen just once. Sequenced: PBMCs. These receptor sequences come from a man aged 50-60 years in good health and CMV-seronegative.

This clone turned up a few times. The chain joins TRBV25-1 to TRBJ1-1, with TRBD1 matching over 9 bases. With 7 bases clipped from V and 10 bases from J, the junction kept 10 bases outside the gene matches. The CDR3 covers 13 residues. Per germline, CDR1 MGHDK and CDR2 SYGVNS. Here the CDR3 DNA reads TGTGCCAGCAAGGGACAGGGAGCCGAGGTAGCTTTCTTT. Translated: CASKGQGAEVAFF.

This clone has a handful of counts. CDR3 protein: CASSKPTGGYGYTF. Written as DNA, the CDR3 is TGTGCCAGCAGCAAACCGACAGGGGGATATGGCTACACCTTC. V gene TRBV7-2 combines with J gene TRBJ1-2; 9 bases are a match to TRBD1. The CDR3 loop spans 14 amino acids. CDR1 and CDR2 (germline): SGHTA, FQGNSA. J lost 5 bases, V lost 5 bases, and 6 bases had no gene match.

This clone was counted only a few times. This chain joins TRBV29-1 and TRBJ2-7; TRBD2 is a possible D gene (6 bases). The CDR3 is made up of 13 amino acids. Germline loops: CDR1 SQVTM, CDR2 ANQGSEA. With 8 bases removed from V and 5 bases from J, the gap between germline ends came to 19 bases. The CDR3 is CSPRGRLLHEQYF. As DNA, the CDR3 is TGCAGCCCCCGGGGGAGGCTTCTCCACGAGCAGTACTTC.

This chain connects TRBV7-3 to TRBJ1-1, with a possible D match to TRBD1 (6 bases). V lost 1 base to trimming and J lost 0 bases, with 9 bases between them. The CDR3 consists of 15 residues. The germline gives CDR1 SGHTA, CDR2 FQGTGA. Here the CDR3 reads CASSLIQGLNTEAFF. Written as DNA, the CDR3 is TGTGCCAGCAGCTTAATACAGGGTTTGAACACTGAAGCTTTCTTT. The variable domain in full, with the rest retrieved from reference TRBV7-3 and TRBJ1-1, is GAGVSQTPSNKVTEKGKYVELRCDPISGHTALYWYRQSLGQGPEFLIYFQGTGAADDSGLPNDRFFAVRPEGSVSTLKIQRTERGDSAVYLCASSLIQGLNTEAFFGQGTRLTVV.

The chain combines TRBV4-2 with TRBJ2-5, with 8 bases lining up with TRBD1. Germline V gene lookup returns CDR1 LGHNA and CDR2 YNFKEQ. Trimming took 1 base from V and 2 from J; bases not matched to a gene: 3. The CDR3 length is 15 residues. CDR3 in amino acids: CASSQGTGYQETQYF. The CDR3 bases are TGTGCCAGCAGCCAAGGGACAGGGTATCAAGAGACCCAGTACTTC.

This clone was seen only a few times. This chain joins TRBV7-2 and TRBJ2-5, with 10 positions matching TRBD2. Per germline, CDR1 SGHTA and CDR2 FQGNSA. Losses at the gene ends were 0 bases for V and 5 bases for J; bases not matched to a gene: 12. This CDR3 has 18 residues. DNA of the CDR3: TGTGCCAGCAGCTTAGCGGGGCTAGCGGGGGCCGGGATGGAGACCCAGTACTTC. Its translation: CASSLAGLAGAGMETQYF.

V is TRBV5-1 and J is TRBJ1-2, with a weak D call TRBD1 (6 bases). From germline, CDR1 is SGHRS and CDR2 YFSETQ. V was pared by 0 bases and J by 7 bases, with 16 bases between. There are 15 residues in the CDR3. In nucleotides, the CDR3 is TGCGCCAGCAGCTTGGTTGGGGGCGTGGATGCTGGCTACACCTTC. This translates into CASSLVGGVDAGYTF.

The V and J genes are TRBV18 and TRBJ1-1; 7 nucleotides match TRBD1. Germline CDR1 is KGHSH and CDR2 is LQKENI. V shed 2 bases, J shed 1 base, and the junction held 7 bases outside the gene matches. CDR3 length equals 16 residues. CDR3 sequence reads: CASSPGGGRGNTEAFF. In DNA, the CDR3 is TGTGCCAGCTCACCAGGAGGGGGCCGTGGGAACACTGAAGCTTTCTTT.

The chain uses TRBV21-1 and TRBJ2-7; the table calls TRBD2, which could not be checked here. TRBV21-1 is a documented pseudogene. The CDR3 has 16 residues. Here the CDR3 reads CARTISEGLPPREQYF. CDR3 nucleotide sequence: TGTGCCAGGACGATATCAGAGGGACTACCACCGCGCGAGCAGTACTTC.

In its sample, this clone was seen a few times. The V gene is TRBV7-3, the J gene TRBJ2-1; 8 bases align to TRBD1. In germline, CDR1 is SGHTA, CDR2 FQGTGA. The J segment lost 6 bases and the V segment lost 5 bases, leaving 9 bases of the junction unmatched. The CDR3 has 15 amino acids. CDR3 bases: TGTGCCAGCAGCCCAGGACAGGGTATCGGCAATGAGCAGTTCTTC. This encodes CASSPGQGIGNEQFF.

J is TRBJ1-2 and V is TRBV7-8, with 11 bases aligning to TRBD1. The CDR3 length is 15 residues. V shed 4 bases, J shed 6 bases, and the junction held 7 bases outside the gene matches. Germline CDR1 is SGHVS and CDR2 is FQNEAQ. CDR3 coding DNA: TGTGCCAGCAGCTACTACGGACAGGGGGCGAATGGCTACACCTTC. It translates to CASSYYGQGANGYTF. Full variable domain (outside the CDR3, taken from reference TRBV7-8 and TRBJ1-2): GAGVSQSPRYKVAKRGQDVALRCDPISGHVSLFWYQQALGQGPEFLTYFQNEAQLDKSGLPSDRFFAERPEGSVSTLKIQRTQQEDSAVYLCASSYYGQGANGYTFGSGTRLTVV.

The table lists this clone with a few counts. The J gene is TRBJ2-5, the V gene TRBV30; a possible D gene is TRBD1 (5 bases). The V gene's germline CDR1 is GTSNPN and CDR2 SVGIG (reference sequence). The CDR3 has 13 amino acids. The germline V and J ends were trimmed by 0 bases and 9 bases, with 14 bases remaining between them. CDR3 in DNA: TGTGCCTGGAGTGTATGGACACCCCCGGCCCAGTACTTC. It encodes CAWSVWTPPAQYF.